Following are 27 T cell receptor delta chains from one sample sequenced in a study of gamma-delta T cells after stem cell transplantation. TCRdb processed the RT-PCR reads again with the CATT caller. The sample carries some 2,500 delta-chain clones, roughly 1.5% recorded once. Input material: gamma-delta T cells. The receptors come from a human donor. It is not recorded whose cells these are; they may come from a transplant donor.

On this clone: TCRdb's protein and the translated DNA diverge at residue 12; the protein reported here is the translation of the DNA. The V call is TRDV2, the J call TRDJ1; 9 bases align to TRDD3. Germline values: CDR1 GEAIGNYY, CDR2 EKD. Trimming took 0 bases from V and 1 from J; bases not matched to a gene: 11. The CDR3 contains 18 residues. The CDR3 nucleotides read TGTGCCTGTGACACCTTATCCGGGGGATACCATTGCACCGATAAACTCATCTTT. Translated, it gives CACDTLSGGYHCTDKLIF.

On this clone: For this DNA, TCRdb reports the protein of a much larger clone, which diverges at residue 15, most likely from a read error; the protein presented here is translated directly from the DNA. V is TRDV2 and J is TRDJ1; 7 nucleotides agree with TRDD3. The CDR3 covers 16 residues. Per the germline V gene, CDR1 is GEAIGNYY and CDR2 is EKD. The CDR3 bases are TGTGCCTGTGACGCTCTGGGGGGGGGGTACACCGATAAACTCACCTTT. Amino acid sequence: CACDALGGGYTDKLTF.

As concerns this clone: A much larger clone sits a single nucleotide away, making a read error possible. The chain employs TRDV1 and TRDJ1; D is possibly TRDD2 (9 bases). This CDR3 spans 24 amino acids. The germline gives CDR1 TSWWSYY, CDR2 QGS. CDR3 residues: CAIGELWNLPTGGPSLLYTDKLIF. For the CDR3, the DNA is TGTGCTATTGGGGAACTTTGGAACCTTCCTACTGGGGGGCCCTCTCTCCTGTACACCGATAAACTCATCTTT.

This clone turned up a few times. The same CDR3 can be traced to other DNA sequences in this sample. The chain has TRDV2 and TRDJ1, with TRDD3 matching 12 bases. CDR1 GEAIGNYY and CDR2 EKD come from the germline V gene. The V gene end was trimmed by 9 bases and the J gene end by 4 bases; junction bases not matched to a gene: 14. This CDR3 region has 16 residues. DNA for the CDR3: TGTGCCGGGGACTCGCTACTGGGGGATACCCTCGATAAACTCATCTTT. Translating gives CAGDSLLGDTLDKLIF.

In its sample, this clone ranks as large. This CDR3 is also generated by other DNA sequences in the sample. V gene TRDV2 combines with J gene TRDJ1; D is ambiguous. Germline V gene sequence: CDR1 GEAIGNYY, CDR2 EKD. This CDR3 contains 14 residues. Trimming left V 3 bases short and J 0 bases short, with 10 bases between. The CDR3 region is CACDLLSDTDKLIF. Here the CDR3 DNA reads TGTGCCTGTGACTTACTGAGTGACACCGATAAACTCATCTTT.

This clone counts as medium-sized (0.01 to 0.1%). A read error is likely here: a far larger clone is one base away. Other nucleotide sequences from this sample produce the same CDR3. This rearrangement joins TRDV2 to TRDJ3, with 7 positions matching TRDD3. CDR3 length: 25 residues. Germline V gene sequence: CDR1 GEAIGNYY, CDR2 EKD. CDR3 DNA: TGTGCCTGTGACACCGTGAGTGGATGGGGGACCCCGCTTCGTTTATCGTCCTGGGACACTCGACAGATGTTTTTC. Residues: CACDTVSGWGTPLRLSSWDTRQMFF.

This clone was counted between two and nine times. TCRdb's protein, taken from a much larger clone, differs from this DNA's translation at residue 16, likely owing to a read error; the protein displayed comes from the DNA. As DNA, the CDR3 is TGTGCCTGTGACACCCTCTATACTGGGGGATCCTACACCGATAAACCCATCTTT. Protein: CACDTLYTGGSYTDKPIF. V usage is TRDV2 and J usage is TRDJ1, with 10 bases that match TRDD3. Per the germline V gene, CDR1 is GEAIGNYY and CDR2 is EKD. The CDR3 has 18 residues.

As regards this clone: The protein TCRdb gives is from a much larger clone and does not agree with this DNA's translation at residue 20, likely a read error; the protein shown here comes from the DNA. V gene TRDV1 combines with J gene TRDJ1, with D perhaps matching TRDD2 (5 bases). CDR3 length: 22 residues. Germline V gene lookup returns CDR1 TSWWSYY and CDR2 QGS. In nucleotides, the CDR3 is TGTGCTCTTGGGGAACCTCCCCCACCCCTTCTTCTTTGGCCATCGTACACCGATAAACCCATCTTT. Translation gives CALGEPPPPLLLWPSYTDKPIF.

As to this clone: This DNA's translation and the protein TCRdb lists, from a much larger clone, do not match at residue 4, likely due to a read error; the protein shown is translated from the DNA. The chain uses TRDV2 and TRDJ1; TRDD3 aligns across 12 bases. The CDR3 totals 16 residues. V lost 6 bases, J lost 6 bases, and 13 bases stayed unmatched. CDR1 is GEAIGNYY, CDR2 EKD, per germline. CDR3 in DNA: TGTGCCTGTAACCCAATACTGGGGGATACCCCGAATAAACTCATCTTT. Protein: CACNPILGDTPNKLIF.

The gene calls are TRDV1 and TRDJ1; 10 positions agree with TRDD3. The CDR3 totals 22 residues. Germline CDR1 TSWWSYY, CDR2 QGS. V was clipped by 1 base and J by 0 bases; unmatched bases: 20. The chain's CDR3 is CALGEHFLDYWGMGFYTDKLIF. CDR3 DNA: TGTGCTCTTGGGGAACACTTCCTCGACTACTGGGGGATGGGGTTCTACACCGATAAACTCATCTTT.

This chain joins TRDV1 and TRDJ1, with D possibly being TRDD2 or TRDD3 (9 bases each). CDR3 length: 18 amino acids. V lost 3 bases and J 6 bases, leaving 26 bases between the germline ends. In germline, CDR1 is TSWWSYY, CDR2 QGS. The DNA of the CDR3 is TGTGCTCTTGGGGAGGTCCTTCCTACCCGGGGGATACCCCATAAACTCATCTTT. Its protein product is CALGEVLPTRGIPHKLIF.

To note about this clone: A much larger clone sits a single nucleotide away, making a read error possible. The rearrangement links TRDV2 to TRDJ1; no definite D call. Germline V CDR1 and CDR2: GEAIGNYY, EKD. Trimming left V 2 bases short and J 0 bases short, with 9 bases between. CDR3 length equals 14 residues. The DNA for the CDR3 is TGTGCCTGTGACAACCTGAGGGACACCGATAAACTCATCTTT. As protein: CACDNLRDTDKLIF.

This clone was counted a few times. The translation of this DNA and the TCRdb protein of a much larger clone differ at residue 9, probably owing to a read error; the protein shown here is translated from the DNA. The J gene is TRDJ1, the V gene TRDV2; 9 bases agree with TRDD3. In germline, CDR1 is GEAIGNYY, CDR2 EKD. The CDR3 has 15 residues. The V gene end was trimmed by 3 bases and the J gene end by 1 base; junction bases not matched to a gene: 5. CDR3 sequence (DNA): TGTGCCTGTGACCTACTGGGGGACCTCACCGATAAACTCATCTTT. Its protein is CACDLLGDLTDKLIF.

Details on this clone: TCRdb and the translated DNA give different amino acids at residue 7; the protein presented here is the one translated from the DNA. V is TRDV2 and J is TRDJ1; TRDD3 matches at 10 bases. Germline CDR1 and CDR2: GEAIGNYY and EKD. V trimming: 0 bases; J trimming: 11 bases; junction bases outside the gene matches: 14. There are 16 residues in the CDR3. The chain's CDR3 is CACDTAGAGGYTWLIF. CDR3 nucleotide sequence: TGTGCCTGTGACACCGCTGGAGCTGGGGGATATACTTGGCTCATCTTT.

Notes on this clone: The identical CDR3 is also encoded by other nucleotide sequences in the sample. The chain joins TRDV1 to TRDJ1, with TRDD3 matching 8 bases. The trim removed 5 bases at V and 3 bases at J, leaving 11 bases unmatched. From germline, CDR1 is TSWWSYY and CDR2 QGS. This CDR3 comprises 16 residues. The CDR3 is CALGFLLGDTPDKLIF. Written as DNA, the CDR3 is TGTGCTCTTGGGTTCTTACTTGGGGATACCCCCGATAAACTCATCTTT.

As concerns this clone: TCRdb's protein and the DNA translation differ at residue 4; the protein here comes from the DNA. This chain uses TRDV1 with TRDJ1; D might be TRDD3 (5 bases). Germline V lookup: CDR1 TSWWSYY, CDR2 QGS. This CDR3 is 15 amino acids long. CDR3 amino acids: CALRELGMGFDKLIF. As DNA, the CDR3 is TGTGCTCTTAGGGAACTTGGGATGGGATTCGATAAACTCATCTTT.

Comments on this clone: A far larger clone is a single base away, which makes a read error likely. The identical CDR3 is also encoded by other nucleotide sequences in the sample. This chain links TRDV2 with TRDJ1, with 10 bases fitting TRDD3. Germline V lookup: CDR1 GEAIGNYY, CDR2 EKD. The CDR3 runs to 18 residues. This CDR3 is CACDTLYTGGSYTDKLIF. The CDR3 coding sequence is TGTGCCTGTGACACCCTCTATACTGGGGGATCCTACACCGACAAACTCATCTTT.

By sample fraction, this clone is medium-sized. The genes are TRDV2 and TRDJ1; D unresolved. The CDR3 extends over 15 amino acids. The germline V gene encodes CDR1 GEAIGNYY and CDR2 EKD. Deletions cut 0 bases from V and 0 bases from J, with 10 bases between. CDR3 residues: CACDTLDSYTDKLIF. The CDR3, as DNA: TGTGCCTGTGACACCCTGGATTCGTACACCGATAAACTCATCTTT.

The table lists this clone with a few counts. This sequence joins TRDV1 and TRDJ2; 12 positions match TRDD3. The CDR3 is made up of 20 amino acids. CDR1 and CDR2 (germline): TSWWSYY, QGS. The ends lost 4 bases at V and 4 bases at J; junction bases unmatched: 16. The CDR3 here is CALGGWGPSWGIRRTAQLFF. The CDR3 coding sequence is TGTGCTCTTGGGGGCTGGGGGCCTAGCTGGGGGATACGGCGGACAGCACAACTCTTCTTT.

Note on this clone: A much larger clonotype is one base distant, so this may be a read error. This chain joins TRDV1 and TRDJ1, with 11 bases fitting TRDD3. CDR1 is TSWWSYY and CDR2 is QGS in the germline V gene. This CDR3 region has 20 residues. CDR3 residues: CAPGDPSYFWGIPKTDKLIF. DNA for the CDR3: TGTGCTCCTGGGGACCCTTCTTACTTCTGGGGGATACCCAAAACCGATAAACTCATCTTT.

This clone is deemed medium-sized. This same CDR3 is encoded by further DNA sequences in the sample. The chain carries TRDV2 and TRDJ3; D is uncertain. Trimming pared 0 bases from V and 4 bases from J, leaving 0 bases between. Germline CDR1 reads GEAIGNYY; CDR2 reads EKD. This CDR3 region has 13 residues. The CDR3 DNA is TGTGCCTGTGACACCTGGGACACCCGACAGATGTTTTTC. Translated, it gives CACDTWDTRQMFF.

This clone was found a few times. V and J are TRDV2 and TRDJ1; 12 positions match TRDD3. The germline V gene has CDR1 GEAIGNYY and CDR2 EKD. V gave up 3 bases and J gave up 4 bases; unmatched junction bases: 8. The CDR3 spans 16 residues. CDR3 in DNA: TGTGCCTGTGACTATGTACTGGGGGATACCAACGATAAACTCATCTTT. Encoded protein: CACDYVLGDTNDKLIF.

This clone was observed a handful of times. TCRdb has a much larger clone's protein, which differs at residue 5 from the translation of this DNA, likely because of a read error; what is shown is the protein translated from the DNA. The rearrangement joins TRDV2 to TRDJ1, with 8 nucleotides matching TRDD3. Germline V gene sequence: CDR1 GEAIGNYY, CDR2 EKD. The CDR3 contains 19 residues. V shed 3 bases, J shed 0 bases, and the junction held 17 bases outside the gene matches. CDR3 bases: TGTGCCTGTGACGCCATTGAGGCGGCCCTGGGGGAAAACACCGATAAACTCATCTTT. Translated, it gives CACDAIEAALGENTDKLIF.

To note about this clone: This could be a read error, since a much larger clone is one nucleotide away. This same CDR3 is encoded by further DNA sequences in the sample. The chain carries TRDV2 and TRDJ1; perhaps TRDD3 as D (5 bases). The germline V gene has CDR1 GEAIGNYY and CDR2 EKD. Trimming pared 3 bases from V and 0 bases from J, leaving 19 bases between. The CDR3 totals 17 residues. Here the CDR3 reads CACDGLGPERDTDKLIF. The CDR3 DNA reads TGTGCCTGTGACGGTCTGGGACCGGAAAGGGACACCGATAAACTCATCTTT.

This clone was detected only a few times. With a far larger clone one base away, a read error is the likely cause. The sample holds other DNA sequences that translate to the same CDR3. The chain employs TRDV1 and TRDJ1; D not certain. In germline, CDR1 is TSWWSYY, CDR2 QGS. The length of the CDR3 is 22 residues. The CDR3 loop reads CALGDLRLVWFDTPDYTDKLIF. In DNA, the CDR3 is TGTGCTCTTGGGGACTTACGGCTGGTTTGGTTTGACACTCCCGACTACACTGATAAACTCATCTTT.

This clone is judged medium-sized. Other DNA sequences in the same sample also yield this CDR3. J is TRDJ1 and V is TRDV2, with a possible D match to TRDD3 (6 bases). V lost 2 bases and J lost 0, with 21 bases in between. The CDR3 has 18 residues. Germline V gene sequence: CDR1 GEAIGNYY, CDR2 EKD. The CDR3 sequence: CACDIVRGDPEYTDKLIF. The CDR3 DNA reads as TGTGCCTGTGACATAGTGCGGGGGGACCCGGAGTACACCGATAAACTCATCTTT.

This clone is medium-sized in the sample. The rearrangement links TRDV2 to TRDJ1; 10 bases are a match to TRDD3. Germline V CDR1 and CDR2: GEAIGNYY, EKD. CDR3 length equals 16 residues. With 1 base clipped from V and 9 bases from J, the junction kept 13 bases outside the gene matches. In nucleotides, the CDR3 is TGTGCCTGTGACACGGTTGGATTACTGGGGGATGGTCAACTCATCTTT. This sequence encodes CACDTVGLLGDGQLIF.